One and the same sample provided the 15 T cell receptor beta chains below, sequenced in a study of blood T cell repertoires in COVID-19. The protocol was immunoSEQ multiplex PCR, while the TCRdb copy is restricted to in-frame clones and leaves out a portion. The sample has more than 110,000 clones, approximately 85% seen once; the top ten hold 2.5% to 3%. Sequencing used peripheral blood. All receptors derive from a man in his fifties or sixties with acute or convalescent COVID-19.

The sample holds one count of this clone. The chain has TRBV18 and TRBJ2-1, with 8 bases that match TRBD1. The CDR3 totals 14 residues. V trimming: 3 bases; J trimming: 4 bases; junction bases outside the gene matches: 2. Germline CDR1 KGHSH, CDR2 LQKENI. As DNA, the CDR3 is TGTGCCAGCTCACCGGGACAGGTATACAATGAGCAGTTCTTC. Translated: CASSPGQVYNEQFF.

The chain is built from TRBV6-5 and TRBJ2-3, with D possibly being TRBD2 (5 bases). The CDR3 has 14 residues. The germline CDR1 and CDR2 sequences are MNHEY and SVGAGI. Deletions cut 6 bases from V and 3 bases from J, with 13 bases between. The CDR3 DNA reads TGTGCCAGCAGGGACGCGGGCACAACAGATACGCAGTATTTT. This sequence encodes CASRDAGTTDTQYF.

J is TRBJ1-6 and V is TRBV6-1, with 9 bases fitting TRBD1. The CDR3 sequence is 16 residues long. Trimming at V came to 1 base and at J to 7 bases, leaving 5 bases not matched to a gene. The germline CDR1 and CDR2 sequences are MNHNS and SASEGT. This CDR3 is CASSEVQGARNSPLHF. CDR3 bases: TGTGCCAGCAGTGAAGTACAGGGGGCGCGGAATTCACCCCTCCACTTT.

The rearrangement joins TRBV3-1 (or the pseudogene TRBV3-2) to TRBJ2-3; the D is unclear. This CDR3 is 16 amino acids long. V was cut by 4 bases and J by 0 bases, with 14 bases left in between. The V gene's germline CDR1 is LGHDT and CDR2 YNNKEL (reference sequence). The CDR3 region is CASSPPSRRSTDTQYF. CDR3 in DNA: TGTGCCAGCAGCCCTCCCAGCAGGCGTAGCACAGATACGCAGTATTTT.

The chain couples TRBV3-1 (or the pseudogene TRBV3-2) to TRBJ2-7; 8 bases map to TRBD1. Trimming at V came to 4 bases and at J to 4 bases, leaving 12 bases not matched to a gene. Looked up from germline, CDR1 is LGHDT and CDR2 is YNNKEL (reference sequence). CDR3 length: 16 amino acids. CDR3 sequence: CASSRNPGGASYEQYF. CDR3 DNA: TGTGCCAGCAGCCGGAACCCAGGGGGCGCCTCGTACGAGCAGTACTTC.

This clone occurred once. This rearrangement joins TRBV11-3 to TRBJ2-2; no definite D call. The CDR3 extends over 11 amino acids. Trimming left V 4 bases short and J 10 bases short, with 7 bases between. The germline V gene encodes CDR1 SGHNT and CDR2 YENEEA. The CDR3 is CASSSQVELFF. CDR3 DNA sequence: TGTGCCAGCAGCTCCCAGGTGGAGCTGTTTTTT. The whole variable domain, remainder taken from reference TRBV11-3 and TRBJ2-2, is EAGVVQSPRYKIIEKKQPVAFWCNPISGHNTLYWYLQNLGQGPELLIRYENEEAVDDSQLPKDRFSAERLKGVDSTLKIQPAELGDSAVYLCASSSQVELFFGEGSRLTVL.

This chain uses TRBV11-3 with TRBJ2-7; D may be TRBD1 (5 bases). Germline V gene data show CDR1 as SGHNT and CDR2 as YENEEA. The V and J ends lost 2 bases and 3 bases respectively, with 14 bases between them. CDR3 length: 15 amino acids. The CDR3 loop is CASSLFRARDYEQYF. The CDR3 bases are TGTGCCAGCAGCTTATTCAGGGCCAGGGACTACGAGCAGTACTTC.

The CDR3 nucleotides read TGTGCCAGTAGACCTCGGGACCCTGATAGCGGGAGGACCGGGGAGCTGTTTTTT. Protein: CASRPRDPDSGRTGELFF. The chain recombines TRBV19 with TRBJ2-2, with 10 bases lining up with TRBD2. CDR3 size: 18 residues. The ends lost 6 bases at V and 5 bases at J; junction bases unmatched: 15. Germline CDR1 is LNHDA and CDR2 is SQIVND (reference sequence).

The rearrangement joins TRBV6-1 to TRBJ1-4; D may be TRBD1 (6 bases). This CDR3 region has 19 residues. V was clipped by 4 bases and J by 2 bases, with 23 bases between them. Per the germline V gene, CDR1 is MNHNS and CDR2 is SASEGT. CDR3 loop: CASSVIQGTSGATNEKLFF. DNA of the CDR3: TGTGCCAGCAGTGTTATCCAGGGGACCTCCGGGGCGACTAATGAAAAACTGTTTTTT.

This clone was recorded a few times. The genes are TRBV5-1 and TRBJ2-7, with 9 positions matching TRBD1. CDR3 length equals 16 residues. Unmatched junction bases numbered 12, after V lost 3 bases and J lost 5 bases. Germline-derived CDR1 and CDR2 are SGHRS and YFSETQ. CDR3 nucleotides: TGCGCCAGCAGCTATAGATCGGGACAGGGTGGGGACGAGCAGTACTTC. Amino acid sequence: CASSYRSGQGGDEQYF.

The V call is TRBV10-2, the J call TRBJ2-7; D possibly corresponds to TRBD1 (5 bases). Between the trimmed V and J ends, which lost 5 bases and 5 bases, there was a span of 16 bases. The CDR3 sequence is 14 residues long. The germline V gene encodes CDR1 WSHSY and CDR2 SAAADI. As DNA, the CDR3 is TGCGCCAGCAGTACCCCGGCGTCAGGGAACGAGCAGTACTTC. It translates to CASSTPASGNEQYF.

This clone was counted once. The rearrangement uses TRBV30 and TRBJ2-1; possibly TRBD2 for D (6 bases). The length of the CDR3 is 14 residues. From germline, CDR1 is GTSNPN and CDR2 SVGIG (reference sequence). V lost 3 bases and J 6 bases, leaving 15 bases between the germline ends. The CDR3: CAWRGPGDANEQFF. The CDR3 bases are TGTGCCTGGAGAGGTCCGGGAGATGCCAATGAGCAGTTCTTC.

The chain has TRBV5-6 and TRBJ1-2; no clear D gene. With 0 bases removed from V and 5 bases from J, the gap between germline ends came to 8 bases. The CDR3 has 13 residues. Germline V lookup: CDR1 SGHDT, CDR2 YYEEEE. CDR3 DNA: TGTGCCAGCAGCTTGGGCAGGATATATGGCTACACCTTC. Its protein product is CASSLGRIYGYTF.

The CDR3 region has the DNA TGTGCCAGCAGTGACAGGGCTGGGGCCAACGTCCTGACTTTC. This gives the protein CASSDRAGANVLTF. The V gene is TRBV2, the J gene TRBJ2-6; the D gene is possibly TRBD1 (5 bases). Germline CDR1 reads SNHLY; CDR2 reads FYNNEI. This CDR3 contains 14 residues. Trimming cost V 3 bases and J 2 bases, with 5 bases left between them.

The CDR3 loop reads CASTVSSYEQYF. The CDR3 DNA sequence: TGTGCCAGCACGGTGAGCTCCTACGAGCAGTACTTC. V and J are TRBV28 and TRBJ2-7; D gene uncertain. V lost 7 bases and J lost 0, with 7 bases in between. CDR3 length equals 12 residues. Germline-derived CDR1 and CDR2 are MDHEN and SYDVKM.